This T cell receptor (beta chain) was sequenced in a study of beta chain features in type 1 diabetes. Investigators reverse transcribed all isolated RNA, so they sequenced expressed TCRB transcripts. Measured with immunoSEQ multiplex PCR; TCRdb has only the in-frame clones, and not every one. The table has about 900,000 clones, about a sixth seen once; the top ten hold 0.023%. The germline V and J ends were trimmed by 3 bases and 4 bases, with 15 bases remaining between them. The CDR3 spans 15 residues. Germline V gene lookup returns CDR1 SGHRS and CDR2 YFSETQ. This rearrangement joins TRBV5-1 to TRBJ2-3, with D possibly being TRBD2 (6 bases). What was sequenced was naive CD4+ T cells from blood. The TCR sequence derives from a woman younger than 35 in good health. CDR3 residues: CASSWSGLRPDTQYF. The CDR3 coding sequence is TGCGCCAGCAGCTGGAGCGGGTTGCGACCAGATACGCAGTATTTT.